This entry lists 11 T cell receptor beta chains sequenced from one sample in a study of blood T cell repertoires in COVID-19. Libraries were prepared by immunoSEQ multiplex PCR; TCRdb keeps only in-frame clonotypes and omits some of them. The table has roughly 250,000 clones, about nine tenths seen once; the top ten hold under 3%. The sequencing input was peripheral blood. The receptors here all came from a person aged 18 to 35 with COVID-19, enrolled during active disease.

Details on this clone: Other DNA variants within this sample encode the same CDR3. V gene TRBV6-5 combines with J gene TRBJ2-5; 8 bases fit TRBD1. V shed 6 bases, J shed 5 bases, and the junction held 5 bases outside the gene matches. Germline values: CDR1 MNHEY, CDR2 SVGAGI. This CDR3 region has 13 residues. The CDR3 sequence: CASRDRVRETQYF. The DNA of the CDR3 is TGTGCCAGCAGGGACAGGGTACGGGAGACCCAGTACTTC.

The chain has TRBV27 and TRBJ2-3; TRBD2 is a possible D gene (6 bases). Germline CDR1 MNHEY, CDR2 SMNVEV (reference sequence). The ends were cut back, 5 bases at V and 5 bases at J, with 14 bases in the middle. The length of the CDR3 is 14 residues. CDR3: CASSPGRGGDTQYF. DNA of the CDR3: TGTGCCAGCAGTCCCGGGAGAGGAGGAGATACGCAGTATTTT.

The chain recombines TRBV6-1 with TRBJ1-1; 8 positions agree with TRBD1. With 2 bases clipped from V and 0 bases from J, the junction kept 8 bases outside the gene matches. CDR3 length: 17 residues. CDR1 MNHNS and CDR2 SASEGT come from the germline V gene. The CDR3 DNA follows: TGTGCCAGCAGTGAACTATTGGGACAGGACATGAACACTGAAGCTTTCTTT. It yields the protein CASSELLGQDMNTEAFF.

Notes on this clone: Other DNA sequences from this sample encode an identical CDR3 as well. This chain links TRBV7-3 with TRBJ1-1; maybe TRBD1 (6 bases). V was trimmed by 3 bases and J by 2 bases, leaving 7 bases between them. CDR1 SGHTA and CDR2 FQGTGA come from the germline V gene. The length of the CDR3 is 13 residues. DNA for the CDR3: TGTGCCAGCAGCTTGGGGGCCAACACTGAAGCTTTCTTT. It yields the protein CASSLGANTEAFF.

The rearrangement uses TRBV5-1 and TRBJ1-3; D not resolved. The germline V gene encodes CDR1 SGHRS and CDR2 YFSETQ. The germline V and J ends were trimmed by 0 bases and 0 bases, with 13 bases remaining between them. The CDR3 runs to 17 residues. The DNA of the CDR3 is TGCGCCAGCAGCTTGGAGAGTACGGGGAACTCTGGAAACACCATATATTTT. The encoded protein is CASSLESTGNSGNTIYF.

The chain is built from TRBV3-1 (or the pseudogene TRBV3-2) and TRBJ2-1, with unresolved D. Trimming removed 5 bases from V and 10 bases from J, with 15 bases in between. This CDR3 has 13 residues. Germline CDR1 LGHDT, CDR2 YNNKEL (reference sequence). CDR3 nucleotide sequence: TGTGCCAGCAGCTCCACTGTGATTAGCGAGCAGTTCTTC. It translates to CASSSTVISEQFF.

This chain links TRBV4-1 with TRBJ1-6; D is perhaps TRBD1 (6 bases). CDR3 length: 16 amino acids. Germline loops: CDR1 MGHRA, CDR2 YSYEKL. Trimming removed 4 bases from V and 7 bases from J, with 17 bases in between. The CDR3 DNA sequence: TGCGCCAGCAGCCTACGAGCCGGGACACAGAATTCACCCCTCCACTTT. This encodes CASSLRAGTQNSPLHF.

This clone has a handful of counts. This sequence joins TRBV10-1 and TRBJ2-1, with D possibly being TRBD2 (5 bases). This CDR3 comprises 14 residues. Trimming shortened V by 11 bases and J by 2 bases, and 16 bases separated the two germline ends. In germline, CDR1 is WNHNN, CDR2 SYGVQD (reference sequence). The CDR3 DNA reads TGCGCCGACCCCCTCCGGGGAACCTACAATGAGCAGTTCTTC. It is translated as CADPLRGTYNEQFF.

CDR3 region: CASSAGQFGFEQYF. CDR3 nucleotides: TGTGCCAGCTCAGCAGGACAATTCGGGTTCGAGCAGTACTTC. This chain joins TRBV18 and TRBJ2-7, with D possibly being TRBD1 (5 bases). The CDR3 extends over 14 amino acids. CDR1 KGHSH and CDR2 LQKENI come from the germline V gene. The V end lost 5 bases, the J end lost 6 bases, and 17 bases lay between the germline ends.

The chain carries TRBV19 and TRBJ1-3; 8 bases are shared with TRBD1. Trimming removed 6 bases from V and 2 bases from J; junction bases left unmatched: 6. The CDR3 loop spans 15 amino acids. Germline assignment: CDR1 LNHDA and CDR2 SQIVND (reference sequence). In nucleotides, the CDR3 is TGTGCCAGTAGCCGACAGGGGATAACTGGAAACACCATATATTTT. Residues: CASSRQGITGNTIYF.

V gene TRBV27 combines with J gene TRBJ2-1; 11 bases are a match to TRBD2. The germline V gene encodes CDR1 MNHEY and CDR2 SMNVEV (reference sequence). This CDR3 contains 15 residues. The V gene end was trimmed by 5 bases and the J gene end by 4 bases; junction bases not matched to a gene: 4. CDR3 residues: CASSLIAGGYNEQFF. CDR3 nucleotides: TGTGCCAGCAGTCTAATAGCGGGAGGGTACAATGAGCAGTTCTTC.